The present entry profiles one TCR beta chain with its context. What it binds is not known. This sample is part of a study of response to subunit inactivated influenza vaccine. Notes on the study in general: New T cells are recruited in small numbers by each seasonal influenza vaccination, according to the authors' suggestion.

From the RT-PCR reads, TCRdb called clonotypes with MiXCR, one entry per CDR3 protein. The data contain approximately 500,000 distinct CDR3 sequences, 14% of them singletons. This CDR3 comprises 14 residues. V lost 7 bases to trimming and J lost 5 bases; unmatched junction nucleotides: 8. The material was PBMCs from blood, obtained 11 to 12 days after vaccination. This clonotype originated in a man in his forties or fifties who received an inactivated influenza vaccine. This chain links TRBV12-3 or TRBV12-4 with TRBJ2-5, with TRBD1 matching 9 bases. CDR3 residues: CASTPTGGGETQYF. The CDR3 DNA is TGTGCCAGCACCCCGACAGGGGGGGGGGAGACCCAGTACTTC.